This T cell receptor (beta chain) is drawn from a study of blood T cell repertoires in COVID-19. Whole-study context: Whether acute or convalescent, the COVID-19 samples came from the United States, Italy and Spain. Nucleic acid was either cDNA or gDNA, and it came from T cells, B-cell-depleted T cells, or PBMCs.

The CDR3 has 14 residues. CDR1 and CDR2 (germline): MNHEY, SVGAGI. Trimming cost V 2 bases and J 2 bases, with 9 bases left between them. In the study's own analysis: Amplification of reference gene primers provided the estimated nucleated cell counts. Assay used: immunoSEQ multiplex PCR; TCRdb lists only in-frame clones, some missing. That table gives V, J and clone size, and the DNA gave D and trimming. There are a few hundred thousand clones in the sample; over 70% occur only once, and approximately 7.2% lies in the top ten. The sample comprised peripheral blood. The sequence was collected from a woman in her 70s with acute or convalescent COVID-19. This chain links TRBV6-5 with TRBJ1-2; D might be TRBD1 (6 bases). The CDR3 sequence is CASSYGQGNYGYTF. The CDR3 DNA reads TGTGCCAGCAGTTACGGCCAGGGGAACTATGGCTACACCTTC.